The present entry profiles one T cell receptor (beta chain) with its context. TCRdb's copy holds only in-frame clones and misses some; the assay was immunoSEQ multiplex PCR. The sample includes about 400,000 clones, approximately 95% of them seen just once. The record originates from a study of shared T cell receptors in the human thymus. The V and J ends lost 5 bases and 8 bases, in that order; junction bases with no gene match: 13. Germline values: CDR1 SEHNR, CDR2 FQNEAQ (reference sequence). This CDR3 spans 16 amino acids. This chain joins TRBV7-9 and TRBJ2-1; TRBD2 aligns across 9 bases. The clonotype was recovered from a human donor. The sample consisted of thymocytes. CDR3: CASSHLNVAGVHEQFF. The CDR3 nucleotides are TGTGCCAGCAGCCACCTGAATGTAGCGGGAGTTCATGAGCAGTTCTTC.